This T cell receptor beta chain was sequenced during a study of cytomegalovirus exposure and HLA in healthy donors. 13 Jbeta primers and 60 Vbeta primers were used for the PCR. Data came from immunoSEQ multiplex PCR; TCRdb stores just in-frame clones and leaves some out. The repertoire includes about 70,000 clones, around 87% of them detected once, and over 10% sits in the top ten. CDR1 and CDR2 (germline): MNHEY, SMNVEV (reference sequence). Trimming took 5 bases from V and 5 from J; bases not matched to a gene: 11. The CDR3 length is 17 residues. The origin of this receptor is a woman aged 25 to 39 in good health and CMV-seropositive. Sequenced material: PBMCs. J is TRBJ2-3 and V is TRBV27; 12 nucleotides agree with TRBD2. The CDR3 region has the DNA TGTGCCAGCAGTCAGCCGGGACTAGCGGGTTGGGGAGATACGCAGTATTTT. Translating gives CASSQPGLAGWGDTQYF.